This T cell receptor beta chain emerged from a study of shared clonotypes between healthy human individuals. Germline CDR1 and CDR2: LNHNV and YYDKDF (reference sequence). V was pared by 4 bases and J by 2 bases, with 15 bases between. This CDR3 contains 16 residues. This clone was detected only once. Antigen: not known. General observations from the study: Tissue TCR repertoires likely differ from these blood-only repertoires.

Profiling relied on immunoSEQ multiplex PCR, and the TCRdb table lists in-frame clones only, not all of them. The repertoire includes 2.5 million or so clones, approximately 94% of them detected once, and about 0.13% sits in the top ten. The clonotype originates from a young man in good health. Source material: naive CD4+ T cells sorted from blood. Subset given: CD45RA+ positively selected. The chain carries TRBV15 and TRBJ1-5; maybe TRBD1 (6 bases). In nucleotides, the CDR3 is TGTGCCACCAGCAAAAAGGGGGGTTTTGGCAATCAGCCCCAGCATTTT. Protein product: CATSKKGGFGNQPQHF. The complete variable domain, with remaining parts taken from reference TRBV15 and TRBJ1-5, reads DAMVIQNPRYQVTQFGKPVTLSCSQTLNHNVMYWYQQKSSQAPKLLFHYYDKDFNNEADTPDNFQSRRPNTSFCFLDIRSPGLGDTAMYLCATSKKGGFGNQPQHFGDGTRLSIL.